The clone carrying this T cell receptor beta chain showed up many times. Its cognate antigen is unknown. The sample comes from a study of T cell repertoires in cytomegalovirus infection. Study-level background: An indication of both CMV infection and matching HLA type came from public TCR beta signatures. Broader study findings: Predominance within the ex vivo response was attributable to HLA-C-restricted CMV-specific TCR beta clonotypes. Pooled public TCR beta family frequency picked out CMV carriers with the relevant HLA.

Using its own MiXCR run on the reads, TCRdb lists one record per CDR3 protein. The sample yields 290,000 or so distinct CDR3 sequences, 9.6% seen once. CDR3 length: 16 residues. The J segment lost 6 bases and the V segment lost 1 base, leaving 4 bases of the junction unmatched. Germline assignment: CDR1 SGHTA and CDR2 FQGNSA. The rearrangement links TRBV7-2 to TRBJ2-2, with TRBD2 matching over 11 bases. Sequencing input: PBMCs. This receptor was obtained from a human donor in good health (CMV status not recorded). Some clones in this sample may be carry-over from other donors' samples. The CDR3 is CASSLELAGVSGELFF. The CDR3 bases are TGTGCCAGCAGCTTAGAACTAGCGGGGGTTTCCGGGGAGCTGTTTTTT.